This T cell receptor (beta chain) comes out of a study of blood T cells in healthy people across ages. The ends lost 1 base at V and 5 bases at J; junction bases unmatched: 8. Germline assignment: CDR1 SGHTA and CDR2 FQGNSA. This CDR3 is 16 amino acids long. The second PCR ran roughly 7 to 11 cycles with a sample-barcoded 5' primer and J-beta primers. Each CDR3 protein is one row after TCRdb ran MiXCR on the 5' RACE reads. The sample holds around 1.5 million distinct CDR3 sequences, approximately 40% seen once. This clonotype was observed a few times. Material: blood. This sequence joins TRBV7-2 and TRBJ2-5, with 9 bases identical to TRBD2. This sequence originates from a woman aged 18-29 years in good health. The CDR3 region has the DNA TGTGCCAGCAGCTTAGTACTAGCGGGTATCGGGGAGACCCAGTACTTC. It codes for CASSLVLAGIGETQYF. Using reference TRBV7-2 and TRBJ2-5 for the parts outside the CDR3, the full variable domain is GAGVSQSPSNKVTEKGKDVELRCDPISGHTALYWYRQSLGQGLEFLIYFQGNSAPDKSGLPSDRFSAERTGGSVSTLTIQRTQQEDSAVYLCASSLVLAGIGETQYFGPGTRLLVL.